One sample yielded the 11 T cell receptor beta chains listed below, sequenced in a study of graft-versus-host responses after intestinal transplantation. This table comes from immunoSEQ multiplex PCR, and its TCRdb copy is limited to in-frame clones, with some not included. The repertoire has more than 50,000 clones, about 90% of them found once; the top ten carry 2.7%. This specimen consisted of PBMCs, obtained around 120 days after intestinal transplantation. The receptors were gathered from a human patient who received an intestinal transplant, so some T cells may come from the graft donor.

The chain is built from TRBV27 and TRBJ1-5; D ambiguous. This CDR3 has 13 residues. Trimming took 4 bases from V and 7 from J, leaving 11 bases between them. Germline CDR1 MNHEY, CDR2 SMNVEV (reference sequence). CDR3 nucleotide sequence: TGTGCCAGCAGTTATTCGGGCTGGCAGCCCCAGCATTTT. It encodes CASSYSGWQPQHF.

The V call is TRBV4-1, the J call TRBJ1-5; TRBD1 matches 7 bases. Germline V gene lookup returns CDR1 MGHRA and CDR2 YSYEKL. V shed 3 bases and J 7 bases; nucleotides not matched to a gene: 9. The CDR3 is 15 residues long. CDR3 in amino acids: CASSHTGTDGQPQHF. The CDR3 DNA reads TGCGCCAGCAGCCACACCGGGACAGATGGGCAGCCCCAGCATTTT.

In DNA form, the CDR3 reads TGTGCCAGCAGCCCTACTCTAGCGGCCGCAGTCGATGAGCAGTTCTTC. It encodes CASSPTLAAAVDEQFF. The chain has TRBV9 and TRBJ2-1; 7 positions agree with TRBD2. The trim removed 4 bases at V and 8 bases at J, leaving 15 bases unmatched. Germline V lookup: CDR1 SGDLS, CDR2 YYNGEE. CDR3 length: 16 amino acids.

This clone occurred once. The chain carries TRBV5-6 and TRBJ2-7, with unresolved D. Germline V CDR1 and CDR2: SGHDT, YYEEEE. The CDR3 loop spans 15 amino acids. The ends were cut back, 5 bases at V and 0 bases at J, with 15 bases in the middle. The CDR3, as DNA: TGTGCCAGCAGACAACAGATATGGAGCTCCTACGAGCAGTACTTC. This translates into CASRQQIWSSYEQYF.

The V gene is TRBV6-5, the J gene TRBJ2-7, with D unclear. The CDR3 loop spans 11 amino acids. CDR1 is MNHEY, CDR2 SVGAGI, per germline. V lost 6 bases and J lost 4, with 7 bases in between. The CDR3 loop is CASSDGYEQYF. The CDR3 DNA follows: TGTGCCAGCAGCGACGGTTACGAGCAGTACTTC.

V gene TRBV9 combines with J gene TRBJ1-3; D may be TRBD1 (5 bases). The V end lost 0 bases, the J end lost 0 bases, and 7 bases lay between the germline ends. Germline V lookup: CDR1 SGDLS, CDR2 YYNGEE. CDR3 length: 15 amino acids. The chain's CDR3 is CASSVVGASGNTIYF. The DNA for the CDR3 is TGTGCCAGCAGCGTAGTCGGGGCCTCTGGAAACACCATATATTTT.

This clone was counted between two and nine times. The chain recombines TRBV6-6 with TRBJ2-2; perhaps TRBD1 as D (5 bases). There are 14 residues in the CDR3. Germline V gene data show CDR1 as MNHNY and CDR2 as SVGAGI (reference sequence). Trimming took 5 bases from V and 6 from J, leaving 13 bases between them. The CDR3 spells CASSNGPGSGELFF. The CDR3 DNA reads as TGTGCCAGCAGTAACGGCCCAGGGTCCGGGGAGCTGTTTTTT.

The V gene is TRBV13, the J gene TRBJ1-2; TRBD1 agrees at 10 bases. Trimming at V came to 5 bases and at J to 4 bases, leaving 7 bases not matched to a gene. The CDR3 runs 15 residues. Germline CDR1 reads PRHDT; CDR2 reads FYEKMQ (reference sequence). CDR3 DNA: TGTGCCAGCAGCAACCGGGACAGGGGTGGCTATGGCTACACCTTC. Protein sequence: CASSNRDRGGYGYTF. Supplemented by reference TRBV13 and TRBJ1-2, the full variable domain reads AAGVIQSPRHLIKEKRETATLKCYPIPRHDTVYWYQQGPGQDPQFLISFYEKMQSDKGSIPDRFSAQQFSDYHSELNMSSLELGDSALYFCASSNRDRGGYGYTFGSGTRLTVV.

The rearrangement joins TRBV9 to TRBJ2-3; D not resolved. Trimming removed 0 bases at V and 0 bases at J, with 5 bases between. In germline, CDR1 is SGDLS, CDR2 YYNGEE. The CDR3 is 14 amino acids. CDR3 sequence (DNA): TGTGCCAGCAGCGTAGAAGGCAGCACAGATACGCAGTATTTT. It specifies CASSVEGSTDTQYF.

The chain links TRBV19 to TRBJ1-4, with a weak D call TRBD1 (6 bases). Germline V CDR1 and CDR2: LNHDA, SQIVND (reference sequence). V was shortened by 1 base and J by 4 bases, with 10 bases between the two germline ends. The CDR3 is made up of 15 amino acids. CDR3 in amino acids: CASSIGRTVNEKLFF. CDR3 coding DNA: TGTGCCAGTAGTATAGGCCGGACAGTTAATGAAAAACTGTTTTTT.

The CDR3 here is CASSALAGFSYNEQFF. The CDR3 coding sequence is TGTGCCAGCAGTGCTCTAGCGGGATTTTCCTACAATGAGCAGTTCTTC. This chain joins TRBV6-1 and TRBJ2-1; 9 nucleotides match TRBD2. The V and J ends lost 4 bases and 1 base, in that order; junction bases with no gene match: 5. The CDR3 consists of 16 residues. CDR1 MNHNS and CDR2 SASEGT come from the germline V gene.